This entry describes one TCR beta chain. Its antigen is not identified. A far larger clone is a single base away, which makes a read error likely. The CDR3 spans 13 residues. Germline V lookup: CDR1 SEHNR, CDR2 FQNEAQ (reference sequence). This entry belongs to a study of regulatory T cells in long-lasting Graves disease. Study findings and constraints: Whereas 966 public clonotypes were shared by new patients, persistent patients shared more, at about 2,500. Lower TCR diversity characterized persistent Graves' patients relative to newly diagnosed patients.

Sequencing libraries for TCR beta were prepared with iRepertoire HTBI primers and Arm-PCR of CDR3 regions. TCRdb independently ran MiXCR on the multiplex PCR reads; one entry per CDR3 protein. The top ten hold 20% to 25% of the sample, which has 420,000 or so distinct CDR3 sequences, roughly 15% seen once. Time point in this sample: newly diagnosed GD, antithyroid drugs for less than 3 months. With RNA extracted from PBMCs as input, the TCR library was made. These data were also reused for a study on T cells in Graves' hyperthyroidism and ophthalmopathy. That work contributes: The diagnoses drew upon clinical symptoms, serum thyroxine and TRAb, thyroid ultrasound and orbital computed tomography. Most thyroid clonotypes expanded above 0.001 appeared in blood too.

The rearrangement joins TRBV7-9 to TRBJ2-1; a weak D match, TRBD2 (5 bases). The J call may be wrong; the DNA end is better matched by TRBJ2-3. This receptor was taken from a woman between 18 and 29 years old with Graves disease. The sequenced sample was peripheral blood mononuclear cells (PBMCs), obtained at new diagnosis, from a patient treated with antithyroid drugs. The CDR3 nucleotides are TGTGCCAGCAGCCCTGGGCTACTTCGGGAGCAGTATTTT. This sequence encodes CASSPGLLREQYF.